This T cell receptor (beta chain) was observed in a study of blood T cells in healthy people across ages. Through a sample-barcoded 5' primer and a J-beta primer mix, a second PCR was run for roughly 6 to 11 cycles. One entry per CDR3 protein, called by TCRdb with MiXCR from the 5' RACE reads. The data hold about 1.8 million distinct CDR3 sequences, with roughly 49% observed a single time. A remark on this clonotype: The junction departs from germline at one end; a sequencing error may be responsible.

This receptor was taken from a woman aged 40 to 50 in good health. Sequencing used blood.

CDR3 in amino acids: CASSLALAGGANEQFF. DNA of the CDR3: TGTGCCAGCAGTTTAGCCCTAGCGGGGGGCGCCAATGAGCAGTTCTTC. This chain connects TRBV7-2 to TRBJ2-1; 11 bases map to TRBD2. The CDR3 is 16 residues long. Germline V gives CDR1 SGHTA, CDR2 FQGNSA.